The 6 T cell receptor beta chains listed next were all sequenced from one sample in a study of shared clonotypes between healthy human individuals. Generated by immunoSEQ multiplex PCR, the TCRdb table keeps only in-frame clones and is missing some. The sample lists roughly 2.5 million clones, approximately 92% occurring once. The sample comprised naive CD4+ T cells sorted from blood. Subset in this sample: CD45RA+ positively selected. The receptors originated from a man younger than 35 in good health.

The gene calls are TRBV27 and TRBJ1-1; TRBD1 is a possible D gene (5 bases). The V gene's germline CDR1 is MNHEY and CDR2 SMNVEV (reference sequence). The CDR3 sequence is 13 residues long. Deletions cut 5 bases from V and 6 bases from J, with 13 bases between. The CDR3 bases are TGTGCCAGCAGTCCGACAGCGAGGTCTGAAGCTTTCTTT. Translating gives CASSPTARSEAFF.

The chain carries TRBV18 and TRBJ1-2, with no clear D. The CDR3 is made up of 16 amino acids. Looked up from germline, CDR1 is KGHSH and CDR2 is LQKENI. The V end lost 2 bases, the J end lost 1 base, and 14 bases lay between the germline ends. The CDR3 region is CASSPRSTDVNYGYTF. Here the CDR3 DNA reads TGTGCCAGCTCACCAAGGAGTACCGACGTTAACTATGGCTACACCTTC. Looking up the rest from reference TRBV18 and TRBJ1-2 gives the full variable domain: NAGVMQNPRHLVRRRGQEARLRCSPMKGHSHVYWYRQLPEEGLKFMVYLQKENIIDESGMPKERFSAEFPKEGPSILRIQQVVRGDSAAYFCASSPRSTDVNYGYTFGSGTRLTVV.

This clone has only one observation. The chain is built from TRBV4-1 and TRBJ2-1, with D possibly TRBD2 on 6 matching bases. Germline CDR1 reads MGHRA; CDR2 reads YSYEKL. V dropped 4 bases and J dropped 2 bases, with 15 bases sitting between them. The length of the CDR3 is 16 residues. This CDR3 is CASSPLRVAAYNEQFF. The CDR3 DNA reads TGCGCCAGCAGCCCGCTCAGAGTAGCGGCCTACAATGAGCAGTTCTTC.

This chain uses TRBV28 with TRBJ2-7; no clear D gene. CDR3 length equals 11 residues. V shed 5 bases and J shed 5 bases, with 7 bases lying between them. Looked up from germline, CDR1 is MDHEN and CDR2 is SYDVKM. DNA for the CDR3: TGTGCCAGCAGTCGGAGAGACGAGCAGTACTTC. Its protein product is CASSRRDEQYF.

The rearrangement links TRBV6-1 to TRBJ2-1; D uncertain. Trimming shortened V by 4 bases and J by 0 bases, and 13 bases separated the two germline ends. This CDR3 is built from 16 residues. The germline CDR1 and CDR2 sequences are MNHNS and SASEGT. Here the CDR3 reads CASSAIRASSYNEQFF. The CDR3 DNA is TGTGCCAGCAGTGCGATTCGGGCGAGCTCCTACAATGAGCAGTTCTTC.

The V and J genes are TRBV11-2 and TRBJ2-5; D may be TRBD1 (6 bases). This CDR3 is built from 15 residues. Germline V gene data show CDR1 as SGHAT and CDR2 as FQNNGV. Trimming pared 5 bases from V and 7 bases from J, leaving 20 bases between. Here the CDR3 reads CASSPTGRLIGTQYF. In DNA, the CDR3 is TGTGCCAGCAGCCCCACAGGGCGGCTAATAGGGACCCAGTACTTC.